A selection of T cell receptor beta chains follows, all from one sample in a study of blood T cell repertoires in COVID-19. Using immunoSEQ multiplex PCR, the repertoire was profiled, and TCRdb retains in-frame clones only, with some absent. The table records roughly 300,000 clones, 80% to 90% of them present only once. The sequencing input was peripheral blood. These receptors were collected from a man aged 18 to 29 who had recovered from COVID-19. The CDR3 runs from the conserved cysteine through the conserved F or W. Fields, in order: CDR3 protein, CDR3 DNA, clone size, D gene, V gene, J gene. A D gene is named only where the DNA matches it firmly. Size is omitted from some rows. Given values are once, few, many or a class for expanded clones.

CDR3aa: CASSRDMNTEAFF; CDR3nt: TGTGCCAGCAGTCGGGATATGAACACTGAAGCTTTCTTT; abundance: once; d_gene: -; v_gene: TRBV25-1; j_gene: TRBJ1-1
CDR3aa: CASSLGLAGGGGTDTQYF; CDR3nt: TGTGCCAGCAGCTTAGGACTAGCGGGGGGAGGGGGCACAGATACGCAGTATTTT; abundance: -; d_gene: TRBD2; v_gene: TRBV7-2; j_gene: TRBJ2-3
CDR3aa: CASRRDREGTEAFF; CDR3nt: TGTGCCAGCAGGAGGGACAGGGAAGGCACTGAAGCTTTCTTT; abundance: -; d_gene: TRBD1; v_gene: TRBV6-6; j_gene: TRBJ1-1
CDR3aa: CASTQGRNQPQHF; CDR3nt: TGCGCCAGCACACAGGGTCGCAATCAGCCCCAGCATTTT; abundance: -; d_gene: -; v_gene: TRBV10-2; j_gene: TRBJ1-5
CDR3aa: CASSVRGGGGDEKLFF; CDR3nt: TGTGCCAGCAGCGTTCGGGGAGGGGGAGGTGATGAAAAACTGTTTTTT; abundance: once; d_gene: -; v_gene: TRBV9; j_gene: TRBJ1-4
CDR3aa: CASSIRAPNTEAFF; CDR3nt: TGTGCCAGCAGCATACGAGCCCCCAACACTGAAGCTTTCTTT; abundance: -; d_gene: -; v_gene: TRBV2; j_gene: TRBJ1-1
CDR3aa: CASSSLGGVPIDRGEQFF; CDR3nt: TGTGCCAGTAGCTCCCTGGGGGGGGTCCCAATTGATAGGGGTGAGCAGTTCTTC; abundance: -; d_gene: TRBD2; v_gene: TRBV19; j_gene: TRBJ2-1
CDR3aa: CASSLGLAATDTQYF; CDR3nt: TGTGCCAGCAGCTTAGGGCTAGCGGCCACAGATACGCAGTATTTT; abundance: -; d_gene: TRBD2; v_gene: TRBV7-9; j_gene: TRBJ2-3
CDR3aa: CASSPVGGDNYGYTF; CDR3nt: TGTGCCAGCTCACCAGTTGGGGGGGACAACTATGGCTACACCTTC; abundance: -; d_gene: -; v_gene: TRBV18; j_gene: TRBJ1-2
CDR3aa: CASSLRMDGRGTEAFF; CDR3nt: TGTGCCAGCAGCTTACGGATGGACGGGAGGGGCACTGAAGCTTTCTTT; abundance: -; d_gene: -; v_gene: TRBV7-3; j_gene: TRBJ1-1
CDR3aa: CATSGAGSTDTQYF; CDR3nt: TGTGCCACCAGTGGGGCAGGGAGCACAGATACGCAGTATTTT; abundance: -; d_gene: -; v_gene: TRBV24-1; j_gene: TRBJ2-3
CDR3aa: CASSQDPTVWAYEQYF; CDR3nt: TGCGCCAGCAGCCAGGACCCGACAGTTTGGGCCTACGAGCAGTACTTC; abundance: -; d_gene: -; v_gene: TRBV4-1; j_gene: TRBJ2-7
CDR3aa: CSLNREGGYNSPLHF; CDR3nt: TGCAGCTTAAACAGGGAAGGAGGATATAATTCACCCCTCCACTTT; abundance: -; d_gene: -; v_gene: TRBV29-1; j_gene: TRBJ1-6
CDR3aa: CASTPSGRGPTYEQYF; CDR3nt: TGTGCCAGCACCCCTTCCGGGAGGGGCCCTACCTACGAGCAGTACTTC; abundance: -; d_gene: TRBD2; v_gene: TRBV27; j_gene: TRBJ2-7
CDR3aa: CSVEAGNYEQYF; CDR3nt: TGCAGCGTTGAAGCGGGAAACTACGAGCAGTACTTC; abundance: -; d_gene: -; v_gene: TRBV29-1; j_gene: TRBJ2-7
CDR3aa: CASVKFDRVLTSTDTQYF; CDR3nt: TGTGCCAGTGTAAAGTTTGACAGGGTCTTAACTAGCACAGATACGCAGTATTTT; abundance: -; d_gene: TRBD1; v_gene: TRBV19; j_gene: TRBJ2-3
CDR3aa: CASSQGPLSYEQYF; CDR3nt: TGTGCCAGCAGCCAAGGGCCTCTCTCCTACGAGCAGTACTTC; abundance: -; d_gene: -; v_gene: TRBV3-1/TRBV3-2; j_gene: TRBJ2-7
CDR3aa: CASSPSPQGFRGYTF; CDR3nt: TGTGCCAGCAGTCCCTCCCCACAGGGGTTCAGAGGCTACACCTTC; abundance: -; d_gene: TRBD1; v_gene: TRBV27; j_gene: TRBJ1-2
CDR3aa: CASSLSGLDTEAFF; CDR3nt: TGTGCCAGCAGCTTATCAGGATTGGACACTGAAGCTTTCTTT; abundance: once; d_gene: -; v_gene: TRBV7-3; j_gene: TRBJ1-1
CDR3aa: CASSVGQDREAFF; CDR3nt: TGTGCCAGCAGCGTAGGGCAGGATCGGGAAGCTTTCTTT; abundance: -; d_gene: -; v_gene: TRBV9; j_gene: TRBJ1-1
CDR3aa: CAIKGTSANPSTDTQYF; CDR3nt: TGTGCCATCAAAGGGACTAGCGCGAATCCGAGCACAGATACGCAGTATTTT; abundance: -; d_gene: TRBD2; v_gene: TRBV10-3; j_gene: TRBJ2-3
CDR3aa: CASSFQGGEKLFF; CDR3nt: TGTGCCAGCAGCTTCCAGGGAGGTGAAAAACTGTTTTTT; abundance: -; d_gene: -; v_gene: TRBV7-3; j_gene: TRBJ1-4
CDR3aa: CASSLNPGFMNTEAFF; CDR3nt: TGTGCCAGCAGCTTAAACCCGGGTTTTATGAACACTGAAGCTTTCTTT; abundance: -; d_gene: -; v_gene: TRBV7-2; j_gene: TRBJ1-1
CDR3aa: CASSLEPSEAFF; CDR3nt: TGTGCCAGCAGCTTGGAACCCAGTGAAGCTTTCTTT; abundance: -; d_gene: -; v_gene: TRBV5-6; j_gene: TRBJ1-1
CDR3aa: CSVDHGQGAEAFF; CDR3nt: TGCAGCGTTGATCATGGGCAGGGGGCTGAAGCTTTCTTT; abundance: -; d_gene: TRBD1; v_gene: TRBV29-1; j_gene: TRBJ1-1
CDR3aa: CASSQDLGGTGELFF; CDR3nt: TGTGCCAGCAGCCAAGATCTGGGGGGTACCGGGGAGCTGTTTTTT; abundance: -; d_gene: -; v_gene: TRBV4-2; j_gene: TRBJ2-2
CDR3aa: CASSFGQDYGYTF; CDR3nt: TGTGCCAGCAGTTTTGGGCAGGACTATGGCTACACCTTC; abundance: -; d_gene: -; v_gene: TRBV12-3/TRBV12-4; j_gene: TRBJ1-2
CDR3aa: CASSLGGTNYGYTF; CDR3nt: TGCGCCAGCAGCTTGGGCGGAACTAACTATGGCTACACCTTC; abundance: -; d_gene: -; v_gene: TRBV5-1; j_gene: TRBJ1-2
CDR3aa: CASSTSTSGFNNEQFF; CDR3nt: TGTGCCAGCAGCACATCTACTAGCGGGTTTAACAATGAGCAGTTCTTC; abundance: -; d_gene: TRBD2; v_gene: TRBV5-4; j_gene: TRBJ2-1
CDR3aa: CASSLVQGGTGELFF; CDR3nt: TGTGCCAGCAGCTTGGTGCAGGGGGGCACCGGGGAGCTGTTTTTT; abundance: -; d_gene: -; v_gene: TRBV7-2; j_gene: TRBJ2-2
CDR3aa: CASSVGGGVTYEQYF; CDR3nt: TGTGCCAGCAGCGTAGGTGGCGGGGTAACCTACGAGCAGTACTTC; abundance: -; d_gene: -; v_gene: TRBV9; j_gene: TRBJ2-7
CDR3aa: CASGTIRDTQYF; CDR3nt: TGTGCCAGCGGGACTATCCGAGATACGCAGTATTTT; abundance: -; d_gene: TRBD2; v_gene: TRBV4-2; j_gene: TRBJ2-3
CDR3aa: CASSQLAGGETDTQYF; CDR3nt: TGTGCCAGCAGCCAACTAGCGGGGGGGGAAACAGATACGCAGTATTTT; abundance: -; d_gene: TRBD2; v_gene: TRBV4-2; j_gene: TRBJ2-3
CDR3aa: CASSLLAGGSTDTQYF; CDR3nt: TGTGCCAGCAGCTTATTAGCGGGGGGGAGCACAGATACGCAGTATTTT; abundance: -; d_gene: TRBD2; v_gene: TRBV7-2; j_gene: TRBJ2-3
CDR3aa: CASSRAYLDEQYF; CDR3nt: TGTGCCAGCAGCCGCGCCTATCTGGACGAGCAGTACTTC; abundance: once; d_gene: -; v_gene: TRBV5-5; j_gene: TRBJ2-7
CDR3aa: CSAASSGNTIYF; CDR3nt: TGCAGCGCTGCGAGCTCTGGAAACACCATATATTTT; abundance: once; d_gene: -; v_gene: TRBV29-1; j_gene: TRBJ1-3
CDR3aa: CASSPRSGQTYNEQFF; CDR3nt: TGCGCCAGCAGCCCCCGGTCCGGACAGACCTACAATGAGCAGTTCTTC; abundance: -; d_gene: -; v_gene: TRBV5-1; j_gene: TRBJ2-1
CDR3aa: CASSLRQGGYEQYF; CDR3nt: TGTGCCAGCAGCTTGAGACAGGGGGGCTACGAGCAGTACTTC; abundance: -; d_gene: TRBD1; v_gene: TRBV5-4; j_gene: TRBJ2-7
CDR3aa: CASRSGLHSYNEQFF; CDR3nt: TGTGCCAGCAGATCGGGACTTCACTCCTACAATGAGCAGTTCTTC; abundance: -; d_gene: -; v_gene: TRBV5-5; j_gene: TRBJ2-1
CDR3aa: CASSSQGAGELFF; CDR3nt: TGTGCCAGCAGCTCCCAGGGGGCCGGGGAGCTGTTTTTT; abundance: -; d_gene: TRBD1; v_gene: TRBV5-6; j_gene: TRBJ2-2
CDR3aa: CASSLTGNFYEQYF; CDR3nt: TGTGCCAGCAGCTTGACAGGGAACTTCTACGAGCAGTACTTC; abundance: -; d_gene: TRBD1; v_gene: TRBV7-8; j_gene: TRBJ2-7
CDR3aa: CASSLAGQKNTEAFF; CDR3nt: TGCGCCAGCAGCTTGGCCGGACAGAAGAACACTGAAGCTTTCTTT; abundance: -; d_gene: -; v_gene: TRBV5-1; j_gene: TRBJ1-1
CDR3aa: CASRSAGQDVYEQYF; CDR3nt: TGTGCCAGCCGATCGGCGGGACAGGACGTGTACGAGCAGTACTTC; abundance: once; d_gene: TRBD1; v_gene: TRBV6-6; j_gene: TRBJ2-7
CDR3aa: CASSLTSGANVLTF; CDR3nt: TGTGCCAGTAGTCTAACTTCTGGGGCCAACGTCCTGACTTTC; abundance: -; d_gene: -; v_gene: TRBV19; j_gene: TRBJ2-6
CDR3aa: CASKFTGNEQFF; CDR3nt: TGTGCCAGCAAATTTACGGGGAATGAGCAGTTCTTC; abundance: -; d_gene: -; v_gene: TRBV2; j_gene: TRBJ2-1
CDR3aa: CATTWGGATKYEQYF; CDR3nt: TGTGCCACCACTTGGGGGGGGGCGACTAAGTACGAGCAGTACTTC; abundance: -; d_gene: -; v_gene: TRBV24-1; j_gene: TRBJ2-7